This T cell receptor beta chain emerged from a study of CD8+ T cells in alopecia areata listed by TCRdb under 2018. Context from the whole study: The treated patients took part in an open-label pilot trial in which moderate-to-severe alopecia areata was treated with oral tofacitinib at 5 to 10 mg twice daily. Patients stayed on tofacitinib for 6 to 18 months and then had 6 months of follow-up off drug so that delayed response and recurrence could be assessed. The study used high-throughput TCRbeta sequencing to examine T cell clonal expansion in alopecia areata, in both the C3H/HeJ mouse model and human patients. Scalp tissue and sorted CD4+ and CD8+ peripheral blood T cells from patchy and totalis/universalis alopecia areata patients and from healthy controls were covered by human TCRbeta sequencing. Biopsies were taken from tofacitinib-treated patients at baseline and again at 4 and 24 weeks into treatment, and several of those patients also had a later scalp biopsy. Clonality in the scalp was compared among normal scalp (n=4), patchy alopecia areata scalp (n=8), and alopecia totalis/universalis scalp (n=8). RNA came from the PAXgene miRNA kit for fixed scalp, the miRNeasy kit for PBMCs, and the RNeasy kit for mouse skin. TCRbeta CDR3 regions were amplified by immunoSEQ multiplex PCR using 35 Vbeta forward and 13 Jbeta reverse primers.

Turning to this clone: Its antigen remains unidentified. No qualities accompany the bases; no much larger clone lies one base away.

Library preparation employed the immunoSEQ multiplex PCR assay. For TCR sequencing, RNA was extracted from every sample and reverse transcribed into cDNA to serve as template. SuperScript III was used for first-strand cDNA synthesis, primed with a 2:1 mix of oligo-dT and random hexamers. A synthetic immune receptor repertoire was used to measure amplification bias, and any remaining bias was corrected computationally. On the authors' methods: After raw reads were preprocessed to remove errors, the CDR3 was defined following IMGT conventions as running from the conserved cysteine to phenylalanine. Clonality was calculated as 1 minus Shannon entropy normalized by log2 of the number of productive unique TCRs. Scalp TCRbeta sequences were cross-referenced with sorted blood CD4 and CD8 repertoires so that the CD4 or CD8 identity of scalp clones could be inferred. In its TCRdb copy, this immuneACCESS table keeps in-frame sequences only and misses some clones. Where compared with another copy, unresolved V genes explain less than half of these, and the others have no known cause. That table supplies the V and J calls and clone size; D and trimming were determined from the DNA. The sample records over 150,000 clones, roughly 63% of which are singletons. 1.7% of the sample belongs to the ten largest clones.

Overall study outcomes, separate from this receptor: Compared with normal scalp, lesional scalp had higher clonality and more expanded CD8+ clones, particularly in alopecia totalis/universalis, a pattern that suggests antigenic drive. Unlike mouse skin, where gammadelta T cells dominate, normal human skin contains resident alphabeta T cells that get sequenced too, which complicates analysis of the scalp TCR repertoire. Shared TCR sequences between patients were less evident than in mice, which may be partly attributable to HLA diversity in the patient population.

Between the V and J ends, shortened by 5 bases and 2 bases respectively, the junction contains 15 bases. The germline V gene encodes CDR1 SQVTM and CDR2 ANQGSEA. Its CDR3 holds 14 amino acids, cysteine through phenylalanine. Left in the record is the CDR3 DNA by itself, 42 bases read in frame from the first base. This sample's time point label indicates: baseline before oral tofacitinib. From alopecia areata patients, peripheral blood was collected along with lesional scalp punch biopsies. PBMCs were isolated by density centrifugation and stained for CD3, CD4 and CD8, and CD4+ and CD8+ T cells were sorted on a FACSAria.

The chain is assembled from TRBV29-1 and TRBJ1-2; TRBD1 is possibly the D segment (5 matching bases). Sequences were derived from CD4+ T cells sorted from blood, sampled at week 0. This clonotype was sampled from a human donor with alopecia areata. The CDR3 reads as follows: CSVRRDRQNYGYTF. The DNA is TGCAGCGTTAGACGGGACCGACAGAACTATGGCTACACCTTC.